Each of the 3 T cell receptor beta chains below was sequenced from the same sample in a study of cytomegalovirus exposure and HLA in healthy donors. The PCR used 60 Vbeta and 13 Jbeta primers. Sequenced by immunoSEQ multiplex PCR; TCRdb stores in-frame clones only, minus some. Of 180,000 or so clones in the sample, around 80% are singletons; the top ten hold about 1.5%. The specimen was PBMCs. The source of these receptors is a man younger than 35 in good health and CMV-seronegative.

This clone has just one count. The chain recombines TRBV30 with TRBJ1-2; maybe TRBD1 (6 bases). The CDR3 runs 13 residues. From germline, CDR1 is GTSNPN and CDR2 SVGIG (reference sequence). The V and J ends lost 3 bases and 7 bases respectively, with 15 bases between them. The CDR3 DNA follows: TGTGCCTGGAGACCTCAGGGGATAGGTGGCTACACCTTC. Its translation: CAWRPQGIGGYTF.

About this clone: The limits of the CDR3 on the DNA are not certain, so only TCRdb's listed CDR3 is given. The chain links TRBV12-2 to TRBJ1-6; the table's D call TRBD1 went unverified against the DNA. TRBV12-2 is designated a pseudogene. Including both end residues, the CDR3 is 15 amino acids long. CDR3 residues: CASRLVGQGNSPLHF.

The chain recombines TRBV10-3 with TRBJ2-7; 9 bases agree with TRBD1. V lost 4 bases, J lost 3 bases, and 4 bases stayed unmatched. The CDR3 is made up of 14 amino acids. In germline, CDR1 is ENHRY, CDR2 SYGVKD. The CDR3, as DNA: TGTGCCATCAGTGGGGGACAGGGTGGCTACGAGCAGTACTTC. This gives the protein CAISGGQGGYEQYF.